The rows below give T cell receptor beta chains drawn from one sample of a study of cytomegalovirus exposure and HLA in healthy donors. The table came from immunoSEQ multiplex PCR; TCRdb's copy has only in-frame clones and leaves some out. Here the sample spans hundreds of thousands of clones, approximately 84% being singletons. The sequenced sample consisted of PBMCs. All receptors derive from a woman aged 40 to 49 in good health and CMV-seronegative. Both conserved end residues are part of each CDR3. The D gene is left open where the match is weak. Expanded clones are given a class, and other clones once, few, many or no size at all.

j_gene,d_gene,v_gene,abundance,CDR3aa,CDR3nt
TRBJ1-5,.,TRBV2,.,CASGVGQSNQPQHF,TGTGCCAGCGGAGTGGGACAAAGCAATCAGCCCCAGCATTTT
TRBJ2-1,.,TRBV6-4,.,CASSGGVRSNEQFF,TGTGCCAGCAGTGGGGGGGTACGTAGCAATGAGCAGTTCTTC
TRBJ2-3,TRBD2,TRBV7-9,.,CASGLGLATDTQYF,TGTGCCAGCGGTTTGGGACTAGCCACAGATACGCAGTATTTT
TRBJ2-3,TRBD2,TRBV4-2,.,CASSQGGGADTQYF,TGTGCCAGCAGCCAAGGTGGGGGGGCAGATACGCAGTATTTT
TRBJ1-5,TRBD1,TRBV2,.,CAGNRGSNQPQHF,TGTGCCGGAAACAGGGGGAGCAATCAGCCCCAGCATTTT
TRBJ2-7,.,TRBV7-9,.,CASSASYEQYF,TGTGCCAGCAGCGCTAGCTACGAGCAGTACTTC
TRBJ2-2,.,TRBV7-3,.,CASSSYPGQNTGELFF,TGTGCCAGCAGCTCCTATCCGGGACAGAACACCGGGGAGCTGTTTTTT
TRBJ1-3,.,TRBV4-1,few,CASSQQGYGNTIYF,TGCGCCAGCAGCCAACAGGGGTACGGAAACACCATATATTTT
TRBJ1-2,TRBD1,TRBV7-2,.,CASSSDRVGGYTF,TGTGCCAGCAGCTCGGACAGGGTGGGAGGCTACACCTTC
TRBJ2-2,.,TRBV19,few,CASSAAGDTGELFF,TGTGCCAGTAGTGCGGCAGGGGACACCGGGGAGCTGTTTTTT
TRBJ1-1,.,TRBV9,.,CASSAMAGGWGNTEAFF,TGTGCCAGCAGCGCCATGGCAGGAGGATGGGGGAACACTGAAGCTTTCTTT
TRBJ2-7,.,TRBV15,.,CATSRNPSPLYEQYF,TGTGCCACCAGCAGAAACCCTTCCCCCCTCTACGAGCAGTACTTC
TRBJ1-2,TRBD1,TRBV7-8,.,CASSLEQGLDGYTF,TGTGCCAGCAGCTTAGAACAGGGGTTGGATGGCTACACCTTC
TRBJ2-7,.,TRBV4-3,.,CASSQDWRSRAYEQYF,TGCGCCAGCAGCCAAGATTGGAGGTCCCGGGCCTACGAGCAGTACTTC
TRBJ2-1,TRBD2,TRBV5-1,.,CASSLLAGGPNEQFF,TGCGCCAGCAGTCTACTAGCGGGGGGGCCGAATGAGCAGTTCTTC
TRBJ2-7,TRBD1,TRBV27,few,CASSFGTGYEQYF,TGTGCCAGCAGTTTCGGGACAGGTTACGAGCAGTACTTC
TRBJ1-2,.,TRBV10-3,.,CAISDRINYGYTF,TGTGCCATCAGTGACAGGATTAACTATGGCTACACCTTC
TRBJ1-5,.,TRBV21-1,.,CASSAGDGTGHQPQHF,TGTGCCAGCAGCGCAGGGGATGGGACAGGGCATCAGCCCCAGCATTTT
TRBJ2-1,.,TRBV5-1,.,CASSLEGTYNEQFF,TGCGCCAGCAGCTTGGAGGGGACCTACAATGAGCAGTTCTTC
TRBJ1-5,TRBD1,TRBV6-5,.,CASSHAGGAGQPQHF,TGTGCCAGCAGTCACGCAGGGGGCGCGGGTCAGCCCCAGCATTTT
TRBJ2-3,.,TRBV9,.,CASSSKGLGGSYTDTQYF,TGTGCCAGCAGCTCGAAGGGGCTCGGGGGATCCTACACAGATACGCAGTATTTT
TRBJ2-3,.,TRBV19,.,CASSFGPRPDTQYF,TGTGCCAGTAGTTTTGGTCCTAGGCCAGATACGCAGTATTTT
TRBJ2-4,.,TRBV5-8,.,CASIQTVEAKNIQYF,TGTGCCAGCATCCAGACAGTAGAGGCCAAAAACATTCAGTACTTC
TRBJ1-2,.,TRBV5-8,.,CASSRTRNYGYTF,TGTGCCAGCAGCCGGACAAGAAACTATGGCTACACCTTC
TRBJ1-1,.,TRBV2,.,CASWFRGTEAFF,TGTGCCAGCTGGTTTCGAGGGACTGAAGCTTTCTTT
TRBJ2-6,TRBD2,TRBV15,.,CATSSLGGGSGANVLTF,TGTGCCACCAGCAGCCTCGGGGGGGGATCTGGGGCCAACGTCCTGACTTTC
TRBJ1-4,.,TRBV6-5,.,CASSYWGVNEKLFF,TGTGCCAGCAGTTATTGGGGGGTTAATGAAAAACTGTTTTTT
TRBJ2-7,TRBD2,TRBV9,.,CASNTGLAGTYEQYF,TGTGCCAGCAACACGGGACTAGCGGGGACCTACGAGCAGTACTTC
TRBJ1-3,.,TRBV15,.,CATSRGGERNTIYF,TGTGCCACCAGCAGAGGCGGGGAGAGGAACACCATATATTTT
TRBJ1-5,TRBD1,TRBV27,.,CASSLEGTGNQPQHF,TGTGCCAGCAGTTTGGAGGGGACAGGCAATCAGCCCCAGCATTTT
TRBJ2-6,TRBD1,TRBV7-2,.,CASSLGNYRGGSGANVLTF,TGTGCCAGCAGCTTGGGGAACTACAGGGGTGGCTCTGGGGCCAACGTCCTGACTTTC
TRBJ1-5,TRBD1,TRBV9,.,CASSRDRDQPQHF,TGTGCCAGCAGCCGGGACAGGGACCAGCCCCAGCATTTT
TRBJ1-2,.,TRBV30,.,CAWRQGTNRYTF,TGTGCCTGGAGACAGGGCACTAATCGCTACACCTTC
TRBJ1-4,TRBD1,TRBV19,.,CASSDRGSFGEKLFF,TGTGCCAGTTCAGACAGGGGATCCTTTGGGGAAAAACTGTTTTTT
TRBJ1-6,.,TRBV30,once,CAWGGDTNNSPLHF,TGTGCCTGGGGGGGGGACACTAATAATTCACCCCTCCACTTT
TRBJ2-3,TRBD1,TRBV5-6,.,CASSFPGTGLDTQYF,TGTGCCAGCAGCTTCCCCGGGACAGGTCTGGATACGCAGTATTTT
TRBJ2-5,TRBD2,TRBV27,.,CASSFFRGGQETQYF,TGTGCCAGCAGTTTTTTCCGGGGGGGCCAAGAGACCCAGTACTTC
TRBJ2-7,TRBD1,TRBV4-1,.,CASSQDSLTGFYEQYF,TGCGCCAGCAGCCAAGATTCCCTGACAGGGTTCTACGAGCAGTACTTC
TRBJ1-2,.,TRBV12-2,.,CASRLGDQAGTLYGYTF,TGTGCAAGTCGCTTAGGAGACCAAGCCGGGACACTATATGGCTACACCTTC
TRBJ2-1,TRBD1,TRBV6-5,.,CASRTGTGSYNEQFF,TGTGCCAGCAGGACCGGGACAGGGTCCTACAATGAGCAGTTCTTC
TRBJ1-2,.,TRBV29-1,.,CSVETGYGYTF,TGCAGCGTTGAAACCGGGTATGGCTACACCTTC
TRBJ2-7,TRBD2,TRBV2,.,CASSQTSGGVSYEQYF,TGTGCCAGCAGTCAAACTAGCGGGGGTGTCTCCTACGAGCAGTACTTC
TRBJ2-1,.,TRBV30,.,CAWRAQGYEQFF,TGTGCCTGGAGAGCCCAGGGGTATGAGCAGTTCTTC
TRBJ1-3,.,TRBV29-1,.,CSVEAFPGGNTIYF,TGCAGCGTTGAAGCGTTCCCGGGAGGAAACACCATATATTTT
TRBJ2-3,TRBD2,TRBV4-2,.,CASSQDPRTSSGESTDTQYF,TGTGCCAGCAGCCAAGATCCCCGGACTTCCAGCGGGGAGAGCACAGATACGCAGTATTTT
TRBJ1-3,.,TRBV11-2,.,CASSLLQVIGNTIYF,TGTGCCAGCAGCCTCCTACAGGTTATCGGAAACACCATATATTTT